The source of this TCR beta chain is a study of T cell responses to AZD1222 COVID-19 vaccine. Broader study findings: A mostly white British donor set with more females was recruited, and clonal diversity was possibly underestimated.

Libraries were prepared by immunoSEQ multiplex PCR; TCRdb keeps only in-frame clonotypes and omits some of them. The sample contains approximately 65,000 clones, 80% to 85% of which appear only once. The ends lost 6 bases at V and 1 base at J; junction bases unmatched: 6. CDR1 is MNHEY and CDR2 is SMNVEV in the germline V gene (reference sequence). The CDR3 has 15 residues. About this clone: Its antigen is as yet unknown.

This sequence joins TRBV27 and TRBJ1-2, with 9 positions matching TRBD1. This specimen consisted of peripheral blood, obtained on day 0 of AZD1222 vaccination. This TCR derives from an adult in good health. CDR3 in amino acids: CASRLRQGGNYGYTF. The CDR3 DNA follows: TGTGCCAGCAGACTTAGACAGGGGGGTAACTATGGCTACACCTTC.